The source of this T cell receptor (beta chain) is a study of T cell changes during pregnancy in multiple sclerosis. This clone has just one count. Sequencing used immunoSEQ multiplex PCR; TCRdb keeps in-frame clones, though not all of them. The repertoire holds about 36,000 clones, with around nine tenths as singletons. Trimming at V came to 6 bases and at J to 0 bases, leaving 10 bases not matched to a gene. This CDR3 contains 19 residues. The germline V gene encodes CDR1 LNHDA and CDR2 SQIVND (reference sequence). This receptor was identified in a female donor with multiple sclerosis, enrolled in a pregnancy study. The chain joins TRBV19 to TRBJ2-1; 14 positions match TRBD2. This specimen consisted of CD4+ T cells from peripheral blood mononuclear cells, obtained in the first trimester of pregnancy. The chain's CDR3 is CASRTRTSGGPRSYNEQFF. In DNA, the CDR3 is TGTGCCAGTAGGACGCGGACTAGCGGGGGGCCCCGCTCCTACAATGAGCAGTTCTTC. Using reference TRBV19 and TRBJ2-1 for the parts outside the CDR3, the full variable domain is DGGITQSPKYLFRKEGQNVTLSCEQNLNHDAMYWYRQDPGQGLRLIYYSQIVNDFQKGDIAEGYSVSREKKESFPLTVTSAQKNPTAFYLCASRTRTSGGPRSYNEQFFGPGTRLTVL.